The 16 T cell receptor beta chains below all came from one sample that was sequenced in a study of blood T cell repertoires in COVID-19. TCRdb's copy holds only in-frame clones and misses some; the assay was immunoSEQ multiplex PCR. The table lists hundreds of thousands of clones, around nine tenths of them singletons, with 1% to 1.5% in the top ten. Material for sequencing was peripheral blood. These receptors were collected from a man between 65 and 85 years old with acute or convalescent COVID-19.

J is TRBJ2-3 and V is TRBV3-1 (or the pseudogene TRBV3-2); TRBD2 matches 8 bases. The CDR3 consists of 16 residues. Trimming took 2 bases from V and 2 from J; bases not matched to a gene: 6. Germline CDR1 and CDR2: LGHDT and YNNKEL (reference sequence). This CDR3 is CASSQISGGPTDTQYF. DNA for the CDR3: TGTGCCAGCAGCCAAATAAGCGGGGGCCCCACAGATACGCAGTATTTT.

This rearrangement joins TRBV3-1 (or the pseudogene TRBV3-2) to TRBJ1-5, with D hard to call. This CDR3 spans 16 amino acids. Trimming cost V 3 bases and J 2 bases, with 14 bases left between them. CDR1 and CDR2 from the germline V gene are LGHDT and YNNKEL (reference sequence). This CDR3 reads CASSHQSGSRNQPQHF. The CDR3 nucleotides are TGTGCCAGCAGCCATCAATCCGGGAGTCGCAATCAGCCCCAGCATTTT.

The V gene is TRBV7-8, the J gene TRBJ1-2; D is possibly TRBD1 (5 bases). Germline V gene data show CDR1 as SGHVS and CDR2 as FQNEAQ. The CDR3 totals 15 residues. V was clipped by 4 bases and J by 3 bases, with 15 bases between them. CDR3 in DNA: TGTGCCAGCAGCTCCTCGGACATAGGCCACTATGGCTACACCTTC. The encoded protein is CASSSSDIGHYGYTF.

The V and J genes are TRBV6-2 or TRBV6-3 and TRBJ1-5; a weak D match, TRBD1 (6 bases). Deletions cut 2 bases from V and 7 bases from J, with 15 bases between. Germline assignment: CDR1 MNHEY and CDR2 SVGEGT. This CDR3 comprises 15 residues. This chain's CDR3 is CASSYGGRAGQPQHF. The CDR3 DNA follows: TGTGCCAGCAGTTACGGGGGCAGGGCCGGCCAGCCCCAGCATTTT.

The chain has TRBV6-4 and TRBJ2-3, with 10 bases matching TRBD2. This CDR3 comprises 14 residues. Germline assignment: CDR1 MRHNA and CDR2 SNTAGT. The ends lost 6 bases at V and 5 bases at J; junction bases unmatched: 5. Here the CDR3 DNA reads TGTGCCAGCAGACCGGGACTAGCGAGAGATACGCAGTATTTT. Its translation: CASRPGLARDTQYF.

This chain joins TRBV7-3 and TRBJ2-5, with D tentatively TRBD2 (7 bases). CDR3 length equals 15 residues. Trimming cost V 5 bases and J 6 bases, with 19 bases left between them. CDR1 is SGHTA and CDR2 is FQGTGA in the germline V gene. CDR3 loop: CASSPLGYGGQTQYF. Written as DNA, the CDR3 is TGTGCCAGCAGCCCCTTAGGTTACGGGGGGCAGACCCAGTACTTC.

CDR3 in amino acids: CASTRQGQNTEAFF. CDR3 DNA: TGTGCCAGCACCAGACAGGGGCAGAACACTGAAGCTTTCTTT. J is TRBJ1-1 and V is TRBV6-5; 8 positions agree with TRBD1. This CDR3 comprises 14 residues. V was clipped by 7 bases and J by 1 base; unmatched bases: 5. CDR1 and CDR2 (germline): MNHEY, SVGAGI.

This rearrangement joins TRBV6-2 or TRBV6-3 to TRBJ1-1; 7 nucleotides align to TRBD1. With V trimmed by 5 bases and J by 4 bases, 10 bases remained unmatched. Germline-derived CDR1 and CDR2 are MNHEY and SVGEGT. This CDR3 has 15 residues. The DNA for the CDR3 is TGTGCCAGCAGTCTCCTCTTGACAGGGCTCACTGAAGCTTTCTTT. Protein: CASSLLLTGLTEAFF.

This clone was recorded a few times. The chain links TRBV29-1 to TRBJ2-7; D possibly corresponds to TRBD2 (5 bases). The CDR3 loop spans 17 amino acids. V was trimmed by 4 bases and J by 3 bases, leaving 25 bases between them. Per germline, CDR1 SQVTM and CDR2 ANQGSEA. The CDR3 here is CSVGGRGTVTGLYEQYF. In DNA, the CDR3 is TGCAGCGTTGGAGGTCGGGGAACGGTAACTGGCCTCTACGAGCAGTACTTC.

V is TRBV7-8 and J is TRBJ1-5; 7 nucleotides match TRBD1. This CDR3 is built from 17 residues. Germline lookup yields CDR1 SGHVS and CDR2 FQNEAQ. V lost 5 bases, J lost 0 bases, and 10 bases stayed unmatched. For the CDR3, the DNA is TGTGCCAGCAGCCCCGGCGGGACAGTATATAGCAATCAGCCCCAGCATTTT. Translating it yields CASSPGGTVYSNQPQHF.

This chain links TRBV19 with TRBJ1-5; 7 nucleotides line up with TRBD1. J was trimmed by 1 base and V by 6 bases; bases with no gene match: 6. CDR3 size: 15 residues. CDR1 and CDR2 (germline): LNHDA, SQIVND (reference sequence). CDR3 region: CASRRQGESNQPQHF. In DNA form, the CDR3 reads TGTGCCAGTAGACGACAGGGAGAAAGCAATCAGCCCCAGCATTTT.

J is TRBJ2-5 and V is TRBV9; D possibly corresponds to TRBD1 (7 bases). The germline CDR1 and CDR2 sequences are SGDLS and YYNGEE. The ends were cut back, 3 bases at V and 5 bases at J, with 20 bases in the middle. The length of the CDR3 is 16 residues. DNA for the CDR3: TGTGCCAGCAGCGCCTGGACGTACAGGGGAGGCGAGACCCAGTACTTC. It is translated as CASSAWTYRGGETQYF.

V usage is TRBV7-8 and J usage is TRBJ2-7; TRBD2 aligns across 10 bases. The V and J ends lost 1 base and 3 bases, in that order; junction bases with no gene match: 6. In germline, CDR1 is SGHVS, CDR2 FQNEAQ. The CDR3 is 16 amino acids. CDR3 DNA sequence: TGTGCCAGCAGCTTAGGCTCTAGCGGGAGCTACTACGAGCAGTACTTC. Translation: CASSLGSSGSYYEQYF.

The V and J genes are TRBV7-2 and TRBJ1-6, with no clear D. CDR1 and CDR2 (germline): SGHTA, FQGNSA. This CDR3 comprises 12 residues. V was shortened by 5 bases and J by 5 bases, with 4 bases between the two germline ends. CDR3 loop: CASSPNNSPLHF. CDR3 sequence (DNA): TGTGCCAGCAGCCCCAATAATTCACCCCTCCACTTT.

This chain uses TRBV6-5 with TRBJ1-1; no clear D gene. Trimming removed 0 bases at V and 4 bases at J, with 9 bases between. CDR3 length: 14 amino acids. Germline-derived CDR1 and CDR2 are MNHEY and SVGAGI. In DNA, the CDR3 is TGTGCCAGCAGTTACTCACGAGAGGGCACTGAAGCTTTCTTT. It specifies CASSYSREGTEAFF.

This clone has just one count. The chain uses TRBV18 and TRBJ2-7; the D gene is possibly TRBD1 (6 bases). This CDR3 region has 14 residues. V was cut by 4 bases and J by 2 bases, with 12 bases left in between. CDR1 is KGHSH, CDR2 LQKENI, per germline. CDR3 DNA: TGTGCCAGCTCACTAGAGACAGGACCCTACGAGCAGTACTTC. As protein: CASSLETGPYEQYF.